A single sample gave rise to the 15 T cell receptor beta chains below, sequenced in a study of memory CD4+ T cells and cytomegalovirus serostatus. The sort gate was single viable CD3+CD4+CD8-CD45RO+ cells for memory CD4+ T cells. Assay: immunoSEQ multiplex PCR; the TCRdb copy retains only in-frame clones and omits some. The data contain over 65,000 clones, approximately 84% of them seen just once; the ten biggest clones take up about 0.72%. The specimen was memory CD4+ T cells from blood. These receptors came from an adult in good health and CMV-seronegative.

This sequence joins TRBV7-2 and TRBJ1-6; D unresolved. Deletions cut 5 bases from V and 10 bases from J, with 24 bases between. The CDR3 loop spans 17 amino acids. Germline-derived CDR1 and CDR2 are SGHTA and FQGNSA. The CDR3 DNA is TGTGCCAGCAGCCCTAAGTGGACCTTGGACGTGGGATCACCCCTCCACTTT. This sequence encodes CASSPKWTLDVGSPLHF. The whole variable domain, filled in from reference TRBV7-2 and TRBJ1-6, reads GAGVSQSPSNKVTEKGKDVELRCDPISGHTALYWYRQSLGQGLEFLIYFQGNSAPDKSGLPSDRFSAERTGGSVSTLTIQRTQQEDSAVYLCASSPKWTLDVGSPLHFGNGTRLTVT.

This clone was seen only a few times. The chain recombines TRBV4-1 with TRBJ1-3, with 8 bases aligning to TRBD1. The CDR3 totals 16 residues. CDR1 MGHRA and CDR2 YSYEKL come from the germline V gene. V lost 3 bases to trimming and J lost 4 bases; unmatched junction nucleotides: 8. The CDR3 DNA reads TGCGCCAGCAGCCATGAAGGACAGGGCCGGGGAAACACCATATATTTT. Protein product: CASSHEGQGRGNTIYF.

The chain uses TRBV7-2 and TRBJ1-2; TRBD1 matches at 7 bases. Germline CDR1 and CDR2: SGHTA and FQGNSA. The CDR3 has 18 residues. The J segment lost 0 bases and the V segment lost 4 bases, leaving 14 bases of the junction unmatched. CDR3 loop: CASSSRDSPPRANYGYTF. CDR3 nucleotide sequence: TGTGCCAGCAGCTCGAGGGACAGCCCCCCAAGAGCTAACTATGGCTACACCTTC.

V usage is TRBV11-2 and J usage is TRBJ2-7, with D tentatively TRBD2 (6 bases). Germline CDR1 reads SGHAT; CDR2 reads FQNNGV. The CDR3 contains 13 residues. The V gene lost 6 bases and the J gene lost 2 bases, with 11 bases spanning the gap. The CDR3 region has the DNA TGTGCCAGCAGGCTAGCGTCGACCTACGAGCAGTACTTC. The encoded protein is CASRLASTYEQYF.

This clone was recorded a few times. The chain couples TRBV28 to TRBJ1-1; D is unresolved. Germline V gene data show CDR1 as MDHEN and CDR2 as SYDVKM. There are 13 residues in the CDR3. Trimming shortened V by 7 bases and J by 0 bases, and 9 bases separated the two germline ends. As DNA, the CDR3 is TGTGCCAGCACCTGGTCGGTGAACACTGAAGCTTTCTTT. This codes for CASTWSVNTEAFF.

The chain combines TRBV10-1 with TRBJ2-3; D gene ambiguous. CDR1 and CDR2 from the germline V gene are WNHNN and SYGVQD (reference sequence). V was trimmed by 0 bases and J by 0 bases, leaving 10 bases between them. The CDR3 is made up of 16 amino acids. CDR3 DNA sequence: TGCGCCAGCAGTGAGTCCTCTAGGGCTAGCACAGATACGCAGTATTTT. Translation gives CASSESSRASTDTQYF.

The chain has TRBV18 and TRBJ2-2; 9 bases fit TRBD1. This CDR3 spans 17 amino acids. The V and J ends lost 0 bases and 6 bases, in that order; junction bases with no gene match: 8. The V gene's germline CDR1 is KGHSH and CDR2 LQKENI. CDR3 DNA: TGTGCCAGCTCACCACCCGGACAGGGGAATAAGGCCGGGGAGCTGTTTTTT. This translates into CASSPPGQGNKAGELFF.

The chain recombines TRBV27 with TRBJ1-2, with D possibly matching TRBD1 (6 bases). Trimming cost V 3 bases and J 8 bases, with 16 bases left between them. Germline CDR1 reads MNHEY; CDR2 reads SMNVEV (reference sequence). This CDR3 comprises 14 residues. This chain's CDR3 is CASSFGVQGGGYTF. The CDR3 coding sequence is TGTGCCAGCAGTTTCGGAGTACAGGGTGGAGGCTACACCTTC.

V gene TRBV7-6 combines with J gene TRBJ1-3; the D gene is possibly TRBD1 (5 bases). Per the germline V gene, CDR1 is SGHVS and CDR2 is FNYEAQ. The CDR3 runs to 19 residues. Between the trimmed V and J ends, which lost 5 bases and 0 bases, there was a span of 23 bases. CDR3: CASSRWGRGGTGSGNTIYF. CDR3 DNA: TGTGCCAGCAGCCGATGGGGCCGGGGCGGGACGGGCTCTGGAAACACCATATATTTT.

This CDR3 reads CASSPLLGAGNTIYF. CDR3 in DNA: TGTGCCAGCTCACCACTCCTGGGGGCTGGAAACACCATATATTTT. The rearrangement uses TRBV18 and TRBJ1-3, with D perhaps TRBD1 (5 bases). The V and J ends lost 1 base and 2 bases respectively, with 9 bases between them. Germline lookup yields CDR1 KGHSH and CDR2 LQKENI. The CDR3 consists of 15 residues.

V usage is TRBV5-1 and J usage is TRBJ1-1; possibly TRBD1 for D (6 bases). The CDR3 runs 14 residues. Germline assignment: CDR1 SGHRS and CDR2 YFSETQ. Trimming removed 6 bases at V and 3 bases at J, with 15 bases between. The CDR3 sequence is CASIEGGGDTEAFF. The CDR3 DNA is TGCGCCAGCATCGAGGGAGGGGGGGACACTGAAGCTTTCTTT. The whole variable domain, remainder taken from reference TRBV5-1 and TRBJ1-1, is KAGVTQTPRYLIKTRGQQVTLSCSPISGHRSVSWYQQTPGQGLQFLFEYFSETQRNKGNFPGRFSGRQFSNSRSEMNVSTLELGDSALYLCASIEGGGDTEAFFGQGTRLTVV.

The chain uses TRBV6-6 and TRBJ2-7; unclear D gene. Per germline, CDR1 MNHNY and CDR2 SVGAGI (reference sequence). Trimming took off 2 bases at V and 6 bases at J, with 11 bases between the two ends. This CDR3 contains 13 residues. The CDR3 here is CASSYPQEAEQYF. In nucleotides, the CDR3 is TGTGCCAGCAGTTACCCGCAGGAAGCCGAGCAGTACTTC.

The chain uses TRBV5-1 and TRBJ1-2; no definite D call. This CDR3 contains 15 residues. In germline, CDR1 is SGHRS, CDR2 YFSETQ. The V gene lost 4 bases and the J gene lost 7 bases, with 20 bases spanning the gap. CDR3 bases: TGCGCCAGCAGCCTCGCGACGGAACCGCTTCGTGGCTACACCTTC. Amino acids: CASSLATEPLRGYTF.

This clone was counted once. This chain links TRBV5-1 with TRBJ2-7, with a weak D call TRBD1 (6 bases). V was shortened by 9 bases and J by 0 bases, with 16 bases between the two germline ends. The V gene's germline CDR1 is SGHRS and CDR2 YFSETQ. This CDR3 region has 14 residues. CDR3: CATGEADSSYEQYF. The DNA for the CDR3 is TGCGCCACCGGCGAGGCGGACAGCTCCTACGAGCAGTACTTC. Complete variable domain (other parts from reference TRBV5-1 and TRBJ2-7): KAGVTQTPRYLIKTRGQQVTLSCSPISGHRSVSWYQQTPGQGLQFLFEYFSETQRNKGNFPGRFSGRQFSNSRSEMNVSTLELGDSALYLCATGEADSSYEQYFGPGTRLTVT.

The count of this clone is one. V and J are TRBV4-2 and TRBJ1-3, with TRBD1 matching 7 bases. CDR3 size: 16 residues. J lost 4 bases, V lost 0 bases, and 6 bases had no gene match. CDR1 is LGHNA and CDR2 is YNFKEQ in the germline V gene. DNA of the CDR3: TGTGCCAGCAGCCAAGAGGCTGGACAGGCAGGAAACACCATATATTTT. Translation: CASSQEAGQAGNTIYF.